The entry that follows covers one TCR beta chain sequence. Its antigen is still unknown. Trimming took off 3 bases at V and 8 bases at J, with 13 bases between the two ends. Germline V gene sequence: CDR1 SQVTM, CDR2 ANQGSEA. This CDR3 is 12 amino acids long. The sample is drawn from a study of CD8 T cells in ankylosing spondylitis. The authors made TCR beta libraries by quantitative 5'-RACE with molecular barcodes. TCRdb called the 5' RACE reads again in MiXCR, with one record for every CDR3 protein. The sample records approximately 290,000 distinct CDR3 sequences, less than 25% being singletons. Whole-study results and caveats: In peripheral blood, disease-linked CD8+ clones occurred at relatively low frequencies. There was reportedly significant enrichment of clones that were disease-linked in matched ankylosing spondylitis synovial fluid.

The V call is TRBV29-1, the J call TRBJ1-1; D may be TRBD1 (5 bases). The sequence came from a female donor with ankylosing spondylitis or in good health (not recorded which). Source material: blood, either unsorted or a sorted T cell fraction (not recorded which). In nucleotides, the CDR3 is TGCAGCGTTGATGGGGTTGGGGCGGAAGCTTTCTTT. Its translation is CSVDGVGAEAFF.